One and the same sample provided the 17 T cell receptor beta chains below, sequenced in a study of blood T cell repertoires in COVID-19. Data came from immunoSEQ multiplex PCR; TCRdb stores just in-frame clones and leaves some out. In the table there are some 42,000 clones, roughly 93% of which are singletons. Sequencing used peripheral blood. These receptors came from a man aged 45-60 years with active COVID-19.

The chain couples TRBV11-2 to TRBJ2-5; TRBD1 agrees at 7 bases. CDR1 SGHAT and CDR2 FQNNGV come from the germline V gene. Trimming removed 4 bases from V and 1 base from J; junction bases left unmatched: 6. The CDR3 runs to 15 residues. The DNA for the CDR3 is TGTGCCAGCAGCTCACCCTACAGGGGCCAAGAGACCCAGTACTTC. Translating it yields CASSSPYRGQETQYF.

The chain uses TRBV7-8 and TRBJ2-7, with 10 bases lining up with TRBD2. Germline loops: CDR1 SGHVS, CDR2 FQNEAQ. V shed 5 bases and J 3 bases; nucleotides not matched to a gene: 7. The CDR3 is made up of 15 amino acids. In nucleotides, the CDR3 is TGTGCCAGCAGCCCGTCGGGACTAGCGCTCTACGAGCAGTACTTC. It codes for CASSPSGLALYEQYF. Full variable domain (remainder filled in from reference TRBV7-8 and TRBJ2-7): GAGVSQSPRYKVAKRGQDVALRCDPISGHVSLFWYQQALGQGPEFLTYFQNEAQLDKSGLPSDRFFAERPEGSVSTLKIQRTQQEDSAVYLCASSPSGLALYEQYFGPGTRLTVT.

The V gene is TRBV20-1, the J gene TRBJ2-3, with D possibly TRBD2 on 5 matching bases. Germline CDR1 is DFQATT and CDR2 is SNEGSKA (reference sequence). CDR3 size: 15 residues. V dropped 3 bases and J dropped 0 bases, with 13 bases sitting between them. CDR3 DNA: TGCAGTGCTAGTTCATGGCGGGCAAGCACAGATACGCAGTATTTT. This codes for CSASSWRASTDTQYF.

The chain combines TRBV2 with TRBJ1-2; D may be TRBD1 (5 bases). CDR1 is SNHLY and CDR2 is FYNNEI in the germline V gene. CDR3 length equals 16 residues. The V gene lost 5 bases and the J gene lost 8 bases, with 24 bases spanning the gap. The CDR3 sequence is CASSRGDSSRTYGYTF. The CDR3 DNA reads TGTGCCAGCAGTCGAGGAGACAGTTCGAGAACGTACGGCTACACCTTC.

The V gene is TRBV4-2, the J gene TRBJ2-1; TRBD2 matches at 7 bases. Trimming took 0 bases from V and 5 from J; bases not matched to a gene: 7. Germline CDR1 reads LGHNA; CDR2 reads YNFKEQ. The CDR3 is made up of 16 amino acids. CDR3 protein: CASSQDRGSSNNEQFF. CDR3 nucleotides: TGTGCCAGCAGCCAAGATCGCGGGAGTAGTAACAATGAGCAGTTCTTC.

This chain joins TRBV28 and TRBJ2-5; 16 bases match TRBD2. The CDR3 runs 17 residues. The junction had 7 bases not matched to a gene; V was cut back by 4 bases and J by 5 bases. Per the germline V gene, CDR1 is MDHEN and CDR2 is SYDVKM. The CDR3 region is CASSSGLAGGVRETQYF. In nucleotides, the CDR3 is TGTGCCAGCAGTTCGGGACTAGCGGGAGGGGTCCGGGAGACCCAGTACTTC. Full variable domain (remainder filled in from reference TRBV28 and TRBJ2-5): DVKVTQSSRYLVKRTGEKVFLECVQDMDHENMFWYRQDPGLGLRLIYFSYDVKMKEKGDIPEGYSVSREKKERFSLILESASTNQTSMYLCASSSGLAGGVRETQYFGPGTRLLVL.

The V call is TRBV6-5, the J call TRBJ1-6; possible D gene TRBD1, 5 bases. Germline lookup yields CDR1 MNHEY and CDR2 SVGAGI. The CDR3 runs to 14 residues. The germline V and J ends were trimmed by 3 bases and 9 bases, with 12 bases remaining between them. As DNA, the CDR3 is TGTGCCAGCAGTTATACCAGGGTGGGTTCACCCCTCCACTTT. It codes for CASSYTRVGSPLHF.

The CDR3 DNA is TGTGCCAGCAGCTTGAACATGGGCCCAGCTGAAGCTTTCTTT. Protein product: CASSLNMGPAEAFF. The chain joins TRBV5-6 to TRBJ1-1; D uncertain. V was shortened by 1 base and J by 6 bases, with 13 bases between the two germline ends. The CDR3 runs to 14 residues. Per the germline V gene, CDR1 is SGHDT and CDR2 is YYEEEE.

The rearrangement uses TRBV3-1 (or the pseudogene TRBV3-2) and TRBJ1-1; tentatively, D is TRBD1 (6 bases). The V end lost 0 bases, the J end lost 0 bases, and 20 bases lay between the germline ends. The length of the CDR3 is 19 residues. Germline CDR1 reads LGHDT; CDR2 reads YNNKEL (reference sequence). For the CDR3, the DNA is TGTGCCAGCAGCCAAGACCCCTTCGACAGGCGCCGTATGAACACTGAAGCTTTCTTT. It is translated as CASSQDPFDRRRMNTEAFF.

This CDR3 is CASSLDRGRTEAFF. The DNA of the CDR3 is TGTGCCAGCAGCTTGGACCGGGGGAGGACTGAAGCTTTCTTT. This rearrangement joins TRBV5-8 to TRBJ1-1; tentatively, D is TRBD1 (5 bases). The germline V and J ends were trimmed by 0 bases and 5 bases, with 11 bases remaining between them. This CDR3 contains 14 residues. CDR1 and CDR2 (germline): SGHTS, YDEGEE.

The CDR3 DNA reads as TGTGCCAGCAGCCAAGATTTGGGGGGTAGGAATGAGCAGTTCTTC. Amino acids: CASSQDLGGRNEQFF. V is TRBV3-1 (or the pseudogene TRBV3-2) and J is TRBJ2-1; D is possibly TRBD2 (6 bases). The germline V gene has CDR1 LGHDT and CDR2 YNNKEL (reference sequence). This CDR3 comprises 15 residues. V was clipped by 0 bases and J by 7 bases, with 13 bases between them.

This chain joins TRBV10-3 and TRBJ2-1; no clear D. This CDR3 spans 13 amino acids. V was clipped by 2 bases and J by 11 bases, with 13 bases between them. Germline CDR1 ENHRY, CDR2 SYGVKD. CDR3 sequence reads: CAISEKAETKQFF. CDR3 sequence (DNA): TGTGCCATCAGTGAGAAAGCAGAAACTAAGCAGTTCTTC.

The chain links TRBV28 to TRBJ1-5, with D possibly TRBD1 on 6 matching bases. Per the germline V gene, CDR1 is MDHEN and CDR2 is SYDVKM. V was pared by 1 base and J by 6 bases, with 13 bases between. This CDR3 is 15 amino acids long. The CDR3 sequence is CASSLLGGAGQPQHF. Written as DNA, the CDR3 is TGTGCCAGCAGTTTATTAGGGGGGGCGGGTCAGCCCCAGCATTTT.

The chain recombines TRBV25-1 with TRBJ1-2; D is ambiguous. Germline V gene lookup returns CDR1 MGHDK and CDR2 SYGVNS. CDR3 size: 13 residues. V was cut by 0 bases and J by 5 bases, with 7 bases left in between. The DNA of the CDR3 is TGTGCCAGCAGTGAATATATCGGGTATGGCTACACCTTC. Its protein product is CASSEYIGYGYTF.

This chain connects TRBV24-1 to TRBJ2-7; 7 nucleotides line up with TRBD2. The CDR3 is made up of 13 amino acids. V dropped 2 bases and J dropped 5; count of bases not matched to a gene: 2. The germline V gene has CDR1 KGHDR and CDR2 SFDVKD. CDR3 loop: CATSDWGGDEQYF. As DNA, the CDR3 is TGTGCCACCAGTGATTGGGGAGGGGACGAGCAGTACTTC.

Details on this clone: One end of the junction does not line up with germline, which may come from a read error. This chain joins TRBV7-3 and TRBJ1-1; no firm D call. The CDR3 has 13 amino acids. CDR1 SGHTA and CDR2 FQGTGA come from the germline V gene. CDR3 sequence (DNA): TGTGCCAGCAACTTATATTTAAACACTGAAGCTTTCTTT. This translates into CASNLYLNTEAFF.

This clone appeared once. The chain couples TRBV19 to TRBJ1-5, with D possibly TRBD1 on 6 matching bases. Trimming took off 5 bases at V and 4 bases at J, with 18 bases between the two ends. CDR3 length equals 16 residues. CDR1 LNHDA and CDR2 SQIVND come from the germline V gene (reference sequence). CDR3 loop: CASSRKSGTINQPQHF. The CDR3 DNA reads TGTGCCAGTAGTCGAAAATCCGGGACAATTAATCAGCCCCAGCATTTT.